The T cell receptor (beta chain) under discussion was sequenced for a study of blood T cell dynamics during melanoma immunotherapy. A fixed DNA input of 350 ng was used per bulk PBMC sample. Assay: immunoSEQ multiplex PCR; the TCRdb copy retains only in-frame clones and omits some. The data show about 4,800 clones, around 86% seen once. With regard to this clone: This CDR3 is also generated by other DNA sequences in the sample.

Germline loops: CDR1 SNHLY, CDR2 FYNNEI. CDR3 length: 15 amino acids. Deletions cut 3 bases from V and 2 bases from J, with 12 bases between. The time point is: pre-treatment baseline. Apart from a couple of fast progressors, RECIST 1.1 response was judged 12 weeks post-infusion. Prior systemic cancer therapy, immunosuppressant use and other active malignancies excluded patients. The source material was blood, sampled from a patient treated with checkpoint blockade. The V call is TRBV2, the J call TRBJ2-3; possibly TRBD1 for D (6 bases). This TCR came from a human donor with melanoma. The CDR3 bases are TGTGCCAGCAGTGAGCCGGGACAAATCACAGATACGCAGTATTTT. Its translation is CASSEPGQITDTQYF.